The present T cell receptor (beta chain) was sequenced within a study of Graves' ophthalmopathy and Graves' hyperthyroidism (dated by TCRdb to 2016 to 2018). Regarding the study in general: Peripheral blood was collected at initial diagnosis, before any treatment. For training and testing, the roughly 97 patients in the discovery cohort were randomly divided in a 7:3 ratio. To explore V-J signatures distinguishing ophthalmopathy from hyperthyroidism, a discovery set of roughly 98 patients (roughly 45 ophthalmopathy, some 57 stable hyperthyroidism) was enrolled. In five or six hyperthyroidism patients, the T-cell repertoires found in thyroid tissue were compared with those found in blood. An independent validation cohort was composed of approximately 19 hyperthyroidism patients and 17 patients who later progressed from hyperthyroidism to ophthalmopathy. In total, some 140 blood samples were TCR-sequenced: some 43 ophthalmopathy, some 75 hyperthyroidism and some 17 hyperthyroidism-to-ophthalmopathy patients. TCR beta repertoire signatures were used to distinguish Graves' ophthalmopathy from Graves' hyperthyroidism and to predict progression to ophthalmopathy. Once sampling was done, hyperthyroidism patients were given methimazole at a starting dose of 30 mg daily, while ophthalmopathy patients were given high-dose intravenous methylprednisolone.

The CDR3 holds 14 amino acids from the cysteine to the phenylalanine. Just the 42-base CDR3 DNA is kept, in frame starting at base 1. From a lookup of the germline V gene, CDR1 and CDR2 are SQVTM and ANQGSEA. The junction shows trimming of 5 bases on V and 1 base on J, and the gene matches do not reach 7 bases of it. The full study reports these points: In cross-validation, the 13-signature model distinguished ophthalmopathy from stable hyperthyroidism with approximately 85% sensitivity and almost 83% specificity, and in the test set the corresponding values were 80% and 75%. In validation, the model predicted ophthalmopathy progression with over 60% sensitivity and around 72% specificity; roughly eleven predicted patients were CT-confirmed with GO in a median of approximately six months. Among expanded thyroid clonotypes with frequency above 0.001, most also showed up in blood, which suggests that blood repertoires may reflect the thyroid immune response. Sample size was not statistically predetermined, and group allocation was not concealed from the investigators.

Hyperthyroidism was considered stable if no progression to ophthalmopathy occurred within 18 months of follow-up. Patients with hyperthyroidism were aged 18 to 65 years, had been newly diagnosed, and had a disease duration of less than 2 months. Patients with other autoimmune diseases, uncontrolled infections, pregnancy or lactation were excluded from the study. Diagnosis relied on clinical symptoms, serum thyroxine, TRAb, thyroid ultrasound and orbital computed tomography. Ficoll-Paque density gradient centrifugation was used to isolate PBMCs from about 9 ml of fresh peripheral blood. Trizol reagent was used to extract the total RNA, and its quality was then checked on an Agilent 2100 Bioanalyzer. For repertoire sequencing, the TCR beta CDR3 regions were amplified from RNA transcripts. HTBI primers and the Qiagen OneStep RT-PCR kit were used in a first-round RT-PCR, which was followed by a second-round multiplex PCR, size selection and purification. Sequencing of the libraries was carried out on an Illumina HiSeq2000 in paired-end mode with 100 bp reads. From the authors' description of their analysis: SOAPnuke was used to process the reads, removing any read that contained adapters or uncalled bases, had a mean Phred below 15, or lacked an exact match to the constant primer or identifier. COPE v1.2.5 was used to merge the high-quality paired reads. Clonotypes were defined as unique nucleotide sequences and were aligned to IMGT TRB V, D and J references using MiTCR v1.1. Only V-J combinations with frequency above 0.0001 were analysed, covering over 99% of repertoires. For each V-J combination, a TCR clonal expansion and chaos score was defined as the ratio of F50 clonal expansion to chaos observed in the TCRdist matrix. Welch's t-statistics and random forest were used to reduce features to some 13 V-J combinations, which were fed into a naive Bayes classifier. Thyroid-blood repertoire similarity was quantified with the Morisita-Horn index. Using fastp trimming at Q25 and MiXCR clonotype assembly, TCRdb reanalyzed the public sequencing data and kept in-frame beta chains. Entries are consolidated by CDR3 protein sequence, retaining the most common genes and DNA. Here the V and J calls rest on TCRdb's processing, not on the authors' analysis. Here the sample has 350,000 to 450,000 distinct CDR3 sequences; 21% occur a single time. Approximately 3.2% of the sample goes to the ten largest clones.

Ten or more counts support this clonotype. Its antigen target is currently unknown. No per-base quality is available; no much larger clone lies one base away. Sample: peripheral blood. This chain is built from TRBV29-1 and TRBJ2-5; 7 middle bases align to TRBD2. The sequence came from a woman between 18 and 29 years old with stable Graves' hyperthyroidism. Donor details come from another sample of the same person, matched by shared clones. The CDR3 is CSVLARTSQETQYF. The DNA sequence reads TGCAGCGTTCTAGCGAGGACTAGCCAAGAGACCCAGTACTTC.